The rows below give T cell receptor beta chains drawn from one sample of a study of blood T cell repertoires in COVID-19. The assay was immunoSEQ multiplex PCR, and TCRdb's table has in-frame clones only and misses some. The table shows about 87,000 clones, with around 85% occurring only once. The material sequenced was peripheral blood. The receptors stem from a woman older than 75 with COVID-19, enrolled during active disease. Each CDR3 is given without its conserved first and last residue.

TRBJ2-7 | TRBV7-3 | ASSPGLAEVYEQY
TRBJ1-3 | TRBV18 | ASSRQQGVGNTIY
TRBJ2-7 | TRBV30 | AWSVGWTGIHEQY
TRBJ1-2 | TRBV30 | AWRGGTGAPHYGYT
TRBJ2-7 | TRBV5-1 | ASSLDRGQEQY
TRBJ2-3 | TRBV3-1/TRBV3-2 | ASSQVRSSGSSDTQY
TRBJ2-2 | TRBV2 | ASNRENTGELF
TRBJ1-6 | TRBV6-5 | ASSRQIGLNSPLH
TRBJ2-3 | TRBV7-9 | ASSLRAGRTDTQY
TRBJ1-1 | TRBV5-1 | ASSLVSDTEAF
TRBJ1-5 | TRBV3-1/TRBV3-2 | ASSQARVQPQH
TRBJ1-2 | TRBV19 | ASSRGGDYGYT
TRBJ2-4 | TRBV19 | ASSRLAAENIQY
TRBJ2-3 | TRBV5-1 | ASSREKFCTDTQY
TRBJ2-7 | TRBV19 | ASSIGDKVNYEQY
TRBJ2-3 | TRBV2 | ASTWTVTDTQY
TRBJ1-2 | TRBV10-3 | AISEPGQGARGYT
TRBJ2-3 | TRBV6-2/TRBV6-3 | ASSLGQGTTDTQY
TRBJ1-2 | TRBV12-5 | ASGEDTNYGYT
TRBJ2-3 | TRBV9 | ASSDKGPGTDTQY
TRBJ1-4 | TRBV7-2 | ASSLVRGHEKLF
TRBJ2-7 | TRBV7-2 | ASSLRDNKQY
TRBJ2-4 | TRBV4-1 | ASSQDLGLAGRLAKNIQY
TRBJ2-1 | TRBV27 | ASSSVAGGSYNEQF
TRBJ1-6 | TRBV27 | ASRPGTVNSPLH
TRBJ2-7 | TRBV29-1 | SVGRGSYEQY
TRBJ2-3 | TRBV9 | ASSSPWDITDTQY
TRBJ1-6 | TRBV6-1 | ASSEAYRASPLH
TRBJ1-5 | TRBV6-6 | ATKDRGGNQPQH
TRBJ2-7 | TRBV4-2 | ASSRWGLAGGRTYEQY
TRBJ1-4 | TRBV7-9 | ASSLQGATNEKLF
TRBJ2-5 | TRBV19 | ASSIESFETQY
TRBJ1-3 | TRBV7-9 | ASSFGTVRNTIY
TRBJ2-1 | TRBV15 | ATTGSGSYNEQF
TRBJ2-7 | TRBV18 | ASSQGRTSGELAYEQY